A single sample gave rise to the 26 T cell receptor beta chains below, sequenced in a study of tumor-infiltrating lymphocytes in primary liver carcinoma. In addition to blood RNA drawn from unsorted whole blood, germline DNA was extracted. Constant-region priming of roughly 490 ng total RNA yielded TCR beta cDNA. A slightly modified ARM-PCR protocol with three nested multiplex PCR rounds produced these TCR beta libraries. It was with TRBV1-TRBV30 forward primers and a C-beta reverse primer that the first two PCR rounds were run, at roughly 9 cycles each. TCRdb re-called the multiplex PCR reads through MiXCR, storing one row per CDR3 protein. Of some 180,000 distinct CDR3 sequences in the sample, 60% were seen once. The material sequenced was peripheral blood. Every receptor here comes from a middle-aged man with primary liver carcinoma and hepatitis B virus infection.

V gene TRBV28 combines with J gene TRBJ1-1, with D unclear. Trimming cost V 6 bases and J 1 base, with 18 bases left between them. Germline values: CDR1 MDHEN, CDR2 SYDVKM. The CDR3 length is 16 residues. The CDR3 here is CASSVFVGSKNTEAFF. CDR3 in DNA: TGTGCCAGCAGCGTTTTTGTGGGCAGCAAGAACACTGAAGCTTTCTTT.

A few counts support this clonotype. J is TRBJ1-1 and V is TRBV7-9; 8 positions agree with TRBD1. CDR3 size: 14 residues. From germline, CDR1 is SEHNR and CDR2 FQNEAQ (reference sequence). With V trimmed by 5 bases and J by 6 bases, 8 bases remained unmatched. CDR3 coding DNA: TGTGCCAGCAGCCCATCGACAGGGGCGGCTGAAGCTTTCTTT. This translates into CASSPSTGAAEAFF.

This sequence joins TRBV5-4 and TRBJ2-3; the match to TRBD2 covers 7 bases. CDR1 is SGHNT and CDR2 is YYREEE in the germline V gene (reference sequence). There are 14 residues in the CDR3. V lost 5 bases to trimming and J lost 5 bases; unmatched junction nucleotides: 8. The CDR3 is CASSRGTIGDTQYF. Here the CDR3 DNA reads TGTGCCAGCAGTCGGGGGACTATCGGAGATACGCAGTATTTT.

This clonotype was seen at least ten times. The rearrangement joins TRBV4-1 to TRBJ2-3; D remains ambiguous. V dropped 6 bases and J dropped 10 bases, with 17 bases sitting between them. CDR3 length: 13 amino acids. Germline V gene sequence: CDR1 MGHRA, CDR2 YSYEKL. The CDR3 region is CASSGSVLSAQYF. The CDR3 DNA sequence: TGCGCCAGCAGTGGAAGCGTCCTAAGTGCGCAGTATTTT.

On this clonotype: A much larger clone sits a single nucleotide away, making a read error possible. The rearrangement uses TRBV29-1 and TRBJ2-4; 7 positions match TRBD1. CDR1 is SQVTM and CDR2 is ANQGSEA in the germline V gene. The CDR3 contains 12 residues. The CDR3 region is CNGWDSKNIQYF. Here the CDR3 DNA reads TGCAACGGCTGGGACAGCAAAAACATTCAGTACTTC.

Worth noting for this clonotype: The conserved closing phenylalanine or tryptophan is absent in this CDR3, likely reflecting a read error. The CDR3 nucleotides are TGTGCCAGCAGTTTAAGGGGACAGTTCTACGAGCAGTACTTA. Residues: CASSLRGQFYEQYL. The rearrangement uses TRBV28 and TRBJ2-7, with TRBD1 identical over 7 bases. The germline V gene has CDR1 MDHEN and CDR2 SYDVKM. V lost 2 bases and J lost 3; bases outside the gene matches: 4. The CDR3 length is 14 residues.

This clonotype was observed a handful of times. The chain is built from TRBV10-3 and TRBJ2-3; 7 bases map to TRBD2. Germline loops: CDR1 ENHRY, CDR2 SYGVKD. The CDR3 has 14 amino acids. The V segment lost 11 bases and the J segment 1 base; nucleotides outside the gene matches: 9. CDR3 coding DNA: TGTGCCTACCGGGGGGATAGGGGCACAGATACGCAGTATTTT. Translating gives CAYRGDRGTDTQYF.

In regard to this clonotype: A clone one base away is much larger, so this may be a read error. The chain employs TRBV6-1 and TRBJ2-1, with D tentatively TRBD2 (6 bases). Germline V gene sequence: CDR1 MNHNS, CDR2 SASEGT. CDR3 length equals 15 residues. Trimming left V 6 bases short and J 0 bases short, with 12 bases between. This CDR3 reads CASRGGDLSYNEQFF. As DNA, the CDR3 is TGTGCCAGCAGGGGCGGGGACCTCTCCTACAATGAGCAGTTCTTC.

J is TRBJ2-2 and V is TRBV5-1, with D uncertain. CDR1 SGHRS and CDR2 YFSETQ come from the germline V gene. Between the trimmed V and J ends, which lost 1 base and 2 bases, there was a span of 15 bases. The CDR3 totals 17 residues. This CDR3 reads CASSLKVLAGNTGELFF. The CDR3 nucleotides are TGCGCCAGCAGCTTGAAAGTGTTGGCAGGAAACACCGGGGAGCTGTTTTTT.

The V gene is TRBV5-5, the J gene TRBJ1-2; a possible D gene is TRBD1 (5 bases). The length of the CDR3 is 14 residues. Germline-derived CDR1 and CDR2 are SGHKS and YYEKEE (reference sequence). V was pared by 4 bases and J by 3 bases, with 13 bases between. DNA for the CDR3: TGTGCCAGCAGCACCGCCGGGGCCCACTATGGCTACACCTTC. Its protein product is CASSTAGAHYGYTF.

A remark on this clonotype: One end of the junction is discordant with germline, which a read error may explain. The chain is built from TRBV4-1 and TRBJ2-7; 12 bases are a match to TRBD2. The CDR3 is 16 amino acids. Germline CDR1 reads MGHRA; CDR2 reads YSYEKL. The CDR3 is CASSQKLLAGGGEQHF. CDR3 nucleotide sequence: TGCGCCAGCAGCCAAAAGCTACTAGCGGGAGGCGGGGAGCAGCACTTC.

This clonotype was seen only a few times. The V call is TRBV5-6, the J call TRBJ2-7; D is perhaps TRBD1 or TRBD2 (5 bases each). This CDR3 is 15 amino acids long. Trimming shortened V by 4 bases and J by 0 bases, and 14 bases separated the two germline ends. The germline V gene encodes CDR1 SGHDT and CDR2 YYEEEE. Written as DNA, the CDR3 is TGTGCCAGCAGCGGGGGACCAACGAGCTCCTACGAGCAGTACTTC. Translated, it gives CASSGGPTSSYEQYF.

Comment on this clonotype: This clone may be a read error of a much larger clone one base away. This chain uses TRBV11-2 with TRBJ2-5; 8 positions match TRBD2. CDR3 length equals 16 residues. Germline CDR1 SGHAT, CDR2 FQNNGV. Trimming removed 4 bases from V and 2 bases from J; junction bases left unmatched: 9. CDR3 sequence: CASSSGGTGGQETQYF. CDR3 sequence (DNA): TGTGCCAGCAGCTCGGGGGGGACTGGCGGACAAGAGACCCAGTACTTC.

In its sample, this clonotype was seen a few times. V and J are TRBV12-3 or TRBV12-4 and TRBJ2-1; TRBD1 might be the D (8 bases). V was trimmed by 8 bases and J by 0 bases, leaving 14 bases between them. The CDR3 has 15 residues. The CDR3 region has the DNA TGTGCCAGCCGGGAGGACAGGGTCTCCTACAATGAGCAGTTCTTC. It encodes CASREDRVSYNEQFF.

The gene calls are TRBV10-3 and TRBJ2-2; 14 nucleotides agree with TRBD2. V was pared by 5 bases and J by 7 bases, with 12 bases of the junction left unmatched. Germline V gene data show CDR1 as ENHRY and CDR2 as SYGVKD. This CDR3 contains 18 residues. This CDR3 reads CAISSNPGLAGANGELFF. CDR3 nucleotides: TGTGCCATCAGTTCCAACCCGGGACTAGCGGGAGCTAACGGGGAGCTGTTTTTT.

Only a few counts were recorded for this clonotype. The CDR3 region is CASSSLGLAGAPDEQFF. CDR3 nucleotides: TGTGCCAGCAGTTCCCTCGGGCTAGCGGGAGCCCCGGACGAGCAGTTCTTC. The chain joins TRBV28 to TRBJ2-1; 10 nucleotides align to TRBD2. Germline V gives CDR1 MDHEN, CDR2 SYDVKM. V trimming: 4 bases; J trimming: 10 bases; junction bases outside the gene matches: 16. The CDR3 is 17 amino acids.

The chain recombines TRBV5-4 with TRBJ1-3, with unresolved D. CDR3 size: 15 residues. CDR1 is SGHNT and CDR2 is YYREEE in the germline V gene (reference sequence). V was shortened by 4 bases and J by 2 bases, with 13 bases between the two germline ends. CDR3 DNA sequence: TGTGCCAGCAGCATCTCCGGCCCCGCTGGAAACACCATATATTTT. It yields the protein CASSISGPAGNTIYF.

This clonotype was observed once. J is TRBJ2-6 and V is TRBV28, with D possibly TRBD2 on 6 matching bases. The CDR3 has 15 amino acids. The V gene lost 6 bases and the J gene lost 4 bases, with 13 bases spanning the gap. CDR1 MDHEN and CDR2 SYDVKM come from the germline V gene. CDR3 protein: CASRIPGSGANVLTF. In DNA, the CDR3 is TGTGCCAGCAGGATCCCCGGGAGCGGGGCCAACGTCCTGACTTTC.

This clonotype turned up a few times. The V call is TRBV7-9, the J call TRBJ1-2, with 7 positions matching TRBD1. Trimming removed 5 bases from V and 8 bases from J; junction bases left unmatched: 8. Germline lookup yields CDR1 SEHNR and CDR2 FQNEAQ (reference sequence). The CDR3 contains 13 residues. The CDR3 sequence is CASSDEGARGYTF. The CDR3 DNA reads as TGTGCCAGCAGCGATGAGGGGGCGCGAGGCTACACCTTC.

This clonotype was picked up a small number of times. V is TRBV7-9 and J is TRBJ2-1; D remains ambiguous. The germline CDR1 and CDR2 sequences are SEHNR and FQNEAQ (reference sequence). The V end was cut by 5 bases, the J end by 8 bases, with 7 bases between. CDR3 size: 11 residues. CDR3 in amino acids: CASSQGDEQFF. The CDR3, as DNA: TGTGCCAGCAGCCAAGGAGATGAGCAGTTCTTC.

To note about this clonotype: Given a much more abundant clone one base away, this may be a read error. The chain recombines TRBV11-2 with TRBJ1-1; 7 bases are shared with TRBD1. J was trimmed by 3 bases and V by 8 bases; bases with no gene match: 6. The CDR3 runs to 13 residues. CDR1 and CDR2 from the germline V gene are SGHAT and FQNNGV. The CDR3 DNA reads as TGTGCCAGCGGTAGACAGGGAGACACTGAAGCTTTCTTT. Translating it yields CASGRQGDTEAFF.

The sample holds one count of this clonotype. The chain's CDR3 is CASSAETYEQYF. The CDR3 bases are TGTGCCAGCTCCGCAGAAACCTACGAGCAGTACTTC. The V gene is TRBV28, the J gene TRBJ2-7; unclear D gene. Germline loops: CDR1 MDHEN, CDR2 SYDVKM. This CDR3 has 12 residues. Trimming removed 8 bases from V and 2 bases from J, with 10 bases in between. Using reference TRBV28 and TRBJ2-7 for the parts outside the CDR3, the full variable domain is DVKVTQSSRYLVKRTGEKVFLECVQDMDHENMFWYRQDPGLGLRLIYFSYDVKMKEKGDIPEGYSVSREKKERFSLILESASTNQTSMYLCASSAETYEQYFGPGTRLTVT.

This clonotype showed up many times. The J gene is TRBJ1-1, the V gene TRBV11-1, with TRBD1 matching over 9 bases. V lost 4 bases and J lost 3; bases outside the gene matches: 3. The CDR3 sequence is 14 residues long. Per germline, CDR1 SGHAT and CDR2 FQDESV (reference sequence). The CDR3 DNA reads as TGTGCCAGCAGCTCGAGGACAGGGGACACTGAAGCTTTCTTT. It translates to CASSSRTGDTEAFF.

Comment on this clonotype: A junction end diverges from the germline sequence, so it may reflect a read error. This chain joins TRBV6-6 and TRBJ2-3; 7 bases map to TRBD1. Germline CDR1 and CDR2: MNHNY and SVGAGI (reference sequence). This CDR3 contains 14 residues. Here the CDR3 DNA reads TGTACCAGCAGTTTCCTAGCAGGGACAGATATGCAGTATTTT. Its translation: CTSSFLAGTDMQYF.

The rearrangement joins TRBV4-1 to TRBJ2-5, with 7 positions matching TRBD1. The V gene end was trimmed by 4 bases and the J gene end by 5 bases; junction bases not matched to a gene: 10. The CDR3 is 15 amino acids. Germline lookup yields CDR1 MGHRA and CDR2 YSYEKL. The chain's CDR3 is CASSRKQGPRETQYF. DNA of the CDR3: TGCGCCAGCAGCCGTAAACAGGGGCCGCGGGAGACCCAGTACTTC.

This chain uses TRBV4-1 with TRBJ1-1; 7 bases fit TRBD1. Germline CDR1 reads MGHRA; CDR2 reads YSYEKL. The CDR3 is 18 residues long. Trimming removed 1 base from V and 5 bases from J; junction bases left unmatched: 16. The CDR3 DNA is TGCGCCAGCAGCCAAGGAATCCCTCCTAGGGGGCGCCGGACTGAAGCTTTCTTT. Translating it yields CASSQGIPPRGRRTEAFF.